Presented here are 29 T cell receptor beta chains from one specimen sequenced in a study of long-term antiretroviral therapy in people with HIV (dated by TCRdb to 2022 to 2024). The immunoSEQ hsTCRB v3.0 assay was used at survey level resolution for TRB variable region sequencing. Imported from immuneACCESS, the table was reduced by TCRdb to in-frame sequences with V and J called. These copies leave out some clones; in studies compared against another copy, an unresolved V gene accounts for under half, and the cause of the remainder is not known. This sample lists 20,000 to 25,000 clones; around 84% were detected once. The leading ten clones occupy under 7.5% of the sample. The specimen comprised unsorted PBMCs, sampled 1.8 years before starting antiretroviral therapy. The receptors shown here come from a woman aged 25 to 39 with HIV.

This chain joins TRBV30 and TRBJ2-3, with TRBD2 identical over 8 bases. Germline V CDR1 and CDR2: GTSNPN, SVGIG (reference sequence). Trimming took 2 bases from V and 7 from J; bases not matched to a gene: 5. This CDR3 contains 13 residues. The CDR3 DNA follows: TGTGCCTGGAGTACGGGGGGGACGAATACGCAGTATTTT. Protein product: CAWSTGGTNTQYF.

Only a few counts were recorded for this clone. V usage is TRBV5-1 and J usage is TRBJ1-2; D call uncertain. The length of the CDR3 is 16 residues. The germline CDR1 and CDR2 sequences are SGHRS and YFSETQ. Trimming left V 0 bases short and J 0 bases short, with 12 bases between. For the CDR3, the DNA is TGCGCCAGCAGCTTGGCCGGGAATCAAGCTAACTATGGCTACACCTTC. Translated: CASSLAGNQANYGYTF.

This chain connects TRBV27 to TRBJ2-2, with TRBD2 as a possible D gene (7 bases). The CDR3 has 15 amino acids. CDR1 MNHEY and CDR2 SMNVEV come from the germline V gene (reference sequence). V was cut by 7 bases and J by 4 bases, with 16 bases left in between. CDR3: CASIGGGLSTGELFF. CDR3 bases: TGTGCCAGCATAGGGGGGGGGCTGAGCACCGGGGAGCTGTTTTTT.

Comments on this clone: The junction departs from the called germline gene at one end, perhaps through a read error. This chain joins TRBV19 and TRBJ2-5, with 10 bases matching TRBD1. CDR3 length: 14 amino acids. CDR1 is LNHDA and CDR2 is SQIVND in the germline V gene (reference sequence). This CDR3 reads CASSVDRGRETQYF. The CDR3 DNA sequence: TGTGCCAGTAGTGTAGACAGGGGGCGAGAGACCCAGTACTTC.

The V gene is TRBV6-1, the J gene TRBJ2-7; 7 bases are shared with TRBD1. V lost 8 bases to trimming and J lost 0 bases; unmatched junction nucleotides: 7. This CDR3 has 14 residues. Germline CDR1 and CDR2: MNHNS and SASEGT. Here the CDR3 reads CASGRQGASYEQYV. The CDR3, as DNA: TGTGCCAGCGGTCGACAGGGAGCCTCCTACGAGCAGTACGTC.

This clone was seen once. The V gene is TRBV6-5, the J gene TRBJ2-3; D may be TRBD1 (6 bases). Per the germline V gene, CDR1 is MNHEY and CDR2 is SVGAGI. V was shortened by 6 bases and J by 4 bases, with 8 bases between the two germline ends. This CDR3 comprises 12 residues. In nucleotides, the CDR3 is TGTGCCAGCAGAAACAGGGCAGATACGCAGTATTTT. Amino acid sequence: CASRNRADTQYF.

The gene calls are TRBV7-9 and TRBJ1-1; the D gene is possibly TRBD1 (5 bases). V was shortened by 8 bases and J by 3 bases, with 13 bases between the two germline ends. CDR1 SEHNR and CDR2 FQNEAQ come from the germline V gene (reference sequence). The CDR3 extends over 13 amino acids. CDR3: CASAAGTHTEAFF. The DNA for the CDR3 is TGTGCCAGCGCCGCGGGGACCCACACTGAAGCTTTCTTT.

This rearrangement joins TRBV9 to TRBJ2-2; 9 positions agree with TRBD2. V dropped 0 bases and J dropped 8; count of bases not matched to a gene: 5. The germline CDR1 and CDR2 sequences are SGDLS and YYNGEE. This CDR3 region has 15 residues. CDR3 coding DNA: TGTGCCAGCAGCGTAGGTGGGACTAGCTCAGGGGAGCTGTTTTTT. This translates into CASSVGGTSSGELFF.

The rearrangement uses TRBV4-1 and TRBJ1-4, with no clear D. CDR1 and CDR2 (germline): MGHRA, YSYEKL. V lost 4 bases and J lost 8, with 20 bases in between. This CDR3 comprises 16 residues. In DNA, the CDR3 is TGCGCCAGCAGCCCATCGGGAATGGAGCGGAGGGAAAAACTGTTTTTT. Amino acids: CASSPSGMERREKLFF.

The chain is built from TRBV7-8 and TRBJ1-5; D not certain. The V end was cut by 3 bases, the J end by 4 bases, with 7 bases between. This CDR3 has 13 amino acids. CDR1 and CDR2 from the germline V gene are SGHVS and FQNEAQ. This CDR3 reads CASSLEQNQPQHF. In DNA form, the CDR3 reads TGTGCCAGCAGCTTGGAACAAAATCAGCCCCAGCATTTT.

This clone was counted a single time. The rearrangement joins TRBV15 to TRBJ2-7, with 7 bases fitting TRBD1. The CDR3 consists of 14 residues. The germline CDR1 and CDR2 sequences are LNHNV and YYDKDF (reference sequence). V lost 3 bases, J lost 0 bases, and 2 bases stayed unmatched. DNA of the CDR3: TGTGCCACCAGCAGCCGGGACAGCTCCTACGAGCAGTACGTC. Protein: CATSSRDSSYEQYV.

The chain recombines TRBV2 with TRBJ1-4; D unresolved. The germline V gene has CDR1 SNHLY and CDR2 FYNNEI. The CDR3 is 18 residues long. Trimming shortened V by 4 bases and J by 0 bases, and 18 bases separated the two germline ends. The DNA for the CDR3 is TGTGCCAGCAGTGGGTTGGACGGTGCAATTGCAACTAATGAAAAACTGTTTTTT. It specifies CASSGLDGAIATNEKLFF.

V is TRBV6-1 and J is TRBJ1-4, with D possibly being TRBD1 (6 bases). There are 15 residues in the CDR3. Germline V CDR1 and CDR2: MNHNS, SASEGT. The ends were cut back, 4 bases at V and 1 base at J, with 10 bases in the middle. CDR3 nucleotide sequence: TGTGCCAGCAGTGTCGGCAGGGGAACTAATGAAAAACTGTTTTTT. Protein product: CASSVGRGTNEKLFF.

This chain uses TRBV5-5 with TRBJ1-6; maybe TRBD1 (5 bases). The germline V gene encodes CDR1 SGHKS and CDR2 YYEKEE (reference sequence). The CDR3 sequence is 16 residues long. Trimming left V 1 base short and J 5 bases short, with 13 bases between. The CDR3 sequence is CASSLRVTADNSPLHF. The CDR3 DNA is TGTGCCAGCAGCTTGAGGGTGACAGCAGATAATTCACCCCTCCACTTT. Supplemented by reference TRBV5-5 and TRBJ1-6, the full variable domain reads DAGVTQSPTHLIKTRGQQVTLRCSPISGHKSVSWYQQVLGQGPQFIFQYYEKEERGRGNFPDRFSARQFPNYSSELNVNALLLGDSALYLCASSLRVTADNSPLHFGNGTRLTVT.

V gene TRBV6-6 combines with J gene TRBJ1-2, with 7 bases fitting TRBD1. The CDR3 totals 15 residues. V gave up 7 bases and J gave up 0 bases; unmatched junction bases: 8. Germline V gene sequence: CDR1 MNHNY, CDR2 SVGAGI (reference sequence). DNA for the CDR3: TGTGCCAGCATGCCGGGACAGCTCTCTAACTATGGCTACACCTTC. Translation: CASMPGQLSNYGYTF.

This rearrangement joins TRBV7-9 to TRBJ1-1; 7 bases align to TRBD1. V dropped 6 bases and J dropped 3; count of bases not matched to a gene: 10. This CDR3 comprises 15 residues. The germline CDR1 and CDR2 sequences are SEHNR and FQNEAQ (reference sequence). The CDR3 is CASSRRTGRYTEAFF. In DNA form, the CDR3 reads TGTGCCAGCAGTCGTAGGACAGGACGATACACTGAAGCTTTCTTT.

The chain uses TRBV5-1 and TRBJ2-7; D is uncertain. CDR1 is SGHRS and CDR2 is YFSETQ in the germline V gene. The CDR3 runs to 13 residues. Trimming shortened V by 3 bases and J by 6 bases, and 13 bases separated the two germline ends. CDR3 amino acids: CASSYATGTEQYF. Here the CDR3 DNA reads TGCGCCAGCAGCTATGCGACGGGTACCGAGCAGTACTTC.

This chain joins TRBV9 and TRBJ1-2, with unresolved D. Germline V gene lookup returns CDR1 SGDLS and CDR2 YYNGEE. The V end was cut by 4 bases, the J end by 6 bases, with 7 bases between. The CDR3 consists of 11 residues. The CDR3 reads CASSSRDGYTF. Here the CDR3 DNA reads TGTGCCAGCAGCAGTAGGGATGGCTACACCTTC.

The CDR3 loop reads CASSQGEKETQYF. The CDR3, as DNA: TGTGCCAGCAGCCAAGGTGAGAAAGAGACCCAGTACTTC. The chain couples TRBV4-2 to TRBJ2-5; D gene uncertain. The CDR3 is 13 residues long. Trimming cost V 1 base and J 3 bases, with 6 bases left between them. Germline lookup yields CDR1 LGHNA and CDR2 YNFKEQ.

In nucleotides, the CDR3 is TGCGCCAGCAGCTTTGGCGCAGGCACTGAAGCTTTCTTT. It translates to CASSFGAGTEAFF. The rearrangement links TRBV4-1 to TRBJ1-1; no firm D call. The V and J ends lost 5 bases and 4 bases respectively, with 11 bases between them. CDR1 is MGHRA and CDR2 is YSYEKL in the germline V gene. The CDR3 loop spans 13 amino acids.

CDR3 DNA: TGTGCCAGCAGTTCGCTGGGTTACGAGCAGTACTTC. Translating it yields CASSSLGYEQYF. This chain links TRBV28 with TRBJ2-7, with unresolved D. This CDR3 region has 12 residues. Trimming took off 4 bases at V and 4 bases at J, with 8 bases between the two ends. From germline, CDR1 is MDHEN and CDR2 SYDVKM.

V usage is TRBV4-1 and J usage is TRBJ2-1; D is undetermined. The V gene's germline CDR1 is MGHRA and CDR2 YSYEKL. This CDR3 has 13 residues. Trimming stripped 0 bases from V and 13 bases from J, with 13 bases between. The CDR3 is CASSQDGGAHQFF. The CDR3 bases are TGCGCCAGCAGCCAAGATGGCGGAGCGCACCAGTTCTTC.

The V call is TRBV6-6, the J call TRBJ1-5, with D unresolved. Trimming left V 8 bases short and J 2 bases short, with 7 bases between. This CDR3 has 12 amino acids. Germline V gene sequence: CDR1 MNHNY, CDR2 SVGAGI (reference sequence). Written as DNA, the CDR3 is TGTGCCAGCTCGCTAGGCAATCAGCCCCAGCATTTT. Its protein is CASSLGNQPQHF.

The chain uses TRBV6-5 and TRBJ2-2, with D possibly being TRBD2 (6 bases). The length of the CDR3 is 15 residues. Trimming pared 3 bases from V and 8 bases from J, leaving 16 bases between. Germline values: CDR1 MNHEY, CDR2 SVGAGI. CDR3 amino acids: CASSYLTPGGGELFF. In DNA, the CDR3 is TGTGCCAGCAGTTATTTAACACCCGGGGGAGGGGAGCTGTTTTTT.

CDR3 protein: CASSLLVQGSGANVLTF. DNA for the CDR3: TGCGCCAGCAGCTTGTTAGTTCAGGGGTCTGGGGCCAACGTCCTGACTTTC. The V and J genes are TRBV5-1 and TRBJ2-6; possible D gene TRBD1, 6 bases. V dropped 1 base and J dropped 1 base, with 12 bases sitting between them. The CDR3 contains 17 residues. Germline CDR1 SGHRS, CDR2 YFSETQ.

The chain employs TRBV9 and TRBJ2-7; tentatively, D is TRBD1 (5 bases). Germline V gene sequence: CDR1 SGDLS, CDR2 YYNGEE. The CDR3 runs to 14 residues. Trimming removed 0 bases from V and 6 bases from J, with 13 bases in between. CDR3 sequence: CASSVDPDTAEQYF. CDR3 DNA: TGTGCCAGCAGCGTAGATCCGGACACGGCCGAGCAGTACTTC.

This chain links TRBV19 with TRBJ1-4; 8 nucleotides align to TRBD1. The V segment lost 5 bases and the J segment 3 bases; nucleotides outside the gene matches: 8. The CDR3 extends over 16 amino acids. The germline CDR1 and CDR2 sequences are LNHDA and SQIVND (reference sequence). The CDR3 DNA is TGTGCCAGTAGTCGCGGGCAGGGGGCATCTAATGAAAAACTGTTTTTT. It yields the protein CASSRGQGASNEKLFF.

The chain recombines TRBV19 with TRBJ2-4, with 11 bases fitting TRBD1. The CDR3 has 19 residues. V shed 6 bases and J 3 bases; nucleotides not matched to a gene: 16. Germline V gene lookup returns CDR1 LNHDA and CDR2 SQIVND (reference sequence). The CDR3 region has the DNA TGTGCCAGTAGCCCGCCTCTCACCGGGACAGGGGGTATCAAAAACATTCAGTACTTC. Residues: CASSPPLTGTGGIKNIQYF.

A single count supports this clone. The J gene is TRBJ2-6, the V gene TRBV30; no firm D call. CDR3 size: 14 residues. V was trimmed by 1 base and J by 0 bases, leaving 4 bases between them. CDR1 and CDR2 from the germline V gene are GTSNPN and SVGIG (reference sequence). The CDR3 reads CAWSAVSGANVLTF. Written as DNA, the CDR3 is TGTGCCTGGAGTGCCGTCTCTGGGGCCAACGTCCTGACTTTC. The variable domain in full, with the rest retrieved from reference TRBV30 and TRBJ2-6, is SQTIHQWPATLVQPVGSPLSLECTVEGTSNPNLYWYRQAAGRGLQLLFYSVGIGQISSEVPQNLSASRPQDRQFILSSKKLLLSDSGFYLCAWSAVSGANVLTFGAGSRLTVL.